This T cell receptor beta chain was captured by sequencing in a study of T cells in Graves' hyperthyroidism and ophthalmopathy. V was shortened by 3 bases and J by 8 bases, with 7 bases between the two germline ends. CDR3 size: 12 residues. Germline lookup yields CDR1 SGHTA and CDR2 FQGNSA. Study-level results: A model built on 13 V-J features separated ophthalmopathy from stable hyperthyroidism.

Note on this clonotype: No antigen is known for it.

Amplification of TCR beta CDR3 regions used RNA as the template. The study used the HTBI primer set for a first-round RT-PCR of the TCR CDR3. MiXCR, applied by TCRdb to the multiplex PCR reads, yields one record per CDR3 protein. The sample has about 50,000 distinct CDR3 sequences, around 50% seen once; the top ten hold roughly an eighth. The source of this sequence is a woman aged 30 to 39 with Graves' ophthalmopathy. The rearrangement links TRBV7-2 to TRBJ2-2; D ambiguous. The sample taken for sequencing was blood. The CDR3 coding sequence is TGTGCCAGCAGCTTCAGGTCTGGGGAGCTGTTTTTT. It translates to CASSFRSGELFF.